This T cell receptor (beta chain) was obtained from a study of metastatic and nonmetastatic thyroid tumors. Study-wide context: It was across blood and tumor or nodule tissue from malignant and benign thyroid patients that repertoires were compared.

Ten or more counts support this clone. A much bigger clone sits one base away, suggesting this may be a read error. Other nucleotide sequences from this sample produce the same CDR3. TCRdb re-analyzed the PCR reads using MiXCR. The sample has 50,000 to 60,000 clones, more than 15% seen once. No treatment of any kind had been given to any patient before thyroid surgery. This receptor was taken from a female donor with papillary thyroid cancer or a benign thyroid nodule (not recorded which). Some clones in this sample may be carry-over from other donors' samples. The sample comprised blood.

CDR3 bases: TGTGCCAGCAGCGTAGAAGGGACGGGGATCTACGAGCAGTACTTC. Amino acids: CASSVEGTGIYEQYF. The chain has TRBV9 and TRBJ2-7; TRBD1 or TRBD2 may be the D gene (5 bases each). The CDR3 has 15 amino acids. With 0 bases removed from V and 3 bases from J, the gap between germline ends came to 13 bases. Germline V gene lookup returns CDR1 SGDLS and CDR2 YYNGEE.